This T cell receptor beta chain derives from a study of shared clonotypes between healthy human individuals (dated by TCRdb to 2018 to 2021). As for the study more broadly: The cohort comprised a couple of women and a few men aged 18 to 49 years. Per donor, three plates each were used for CD4 naive and CD4 memory, two for CD8 naive, and one for CD8 memory. Blood TCR repertoires of roughly five healthy adults were deeply sequenced to estimate repertoire size and the extent of clonotype sharing between individuals. To increase sequencing depth and limit assay-specific biases, TCR repertoire library preparation and sequencing were carried out by different laboratories using diverse techniques. Each donor's leukapheresis produced roughly between roughly 0.9 and 9 billion PBMCs. Broad study findings and their caveats: Pairwise subsampling indicated that sequencing depth was expected to affect the degree of clonotype sharing among donors. Naive subsets generally had larger estimated clonotype richness than memory subsets. Because the study included a small number of donors, the genetic and exposure-history diversity represented was limited. Incomplete sequencing was indicated by rarefaction of sorted-subset datasets, despite the large sequencing depth. Only blood was sampled, and tissue TCR repertoires likely differ from those in blood. Higher generation probabilities were observed for clonotypes shared by all four sorted-subset donors than for non-shared clonotypes. Approximately 5% of naive CD4, 3% to 4% of naive CD8, 2.3% of memory CD4, and more than 0.35% of memory CD8 clonotypes were shared across a few donors.

The donors were healthy, HIV-negative adults with no recently reported acute infections or vaccinations. All donors were Caucasian adults living in Nashville, Tennessee, USA. CD4+ T cells were enriched by magnetic negative selection; naive cells were then positively selected on CD45RA, and the negative fraction formed the memory subset. After blood collection by leukapheresis, PBMCs were isolated using Ficoll-Histopaque density gradient centrifugation and then cryopreserved in the vapor phase of liquid nitrogen. Purity and quantity of every magnetically sorted T cell population were checked by analytical flow cytometry. Each sorted fraction had its genomic DNA isolated and then quantified by UV absorbance on a Nanodrop 2000c. Regarding this clone: This clone's antigen is unknown. Qualities for individual bases were not recorded, and no much larger clone is one base off.

The CDR3 has 16 amino acids, counting the end cysteine and phenylalanine. The entry retains the CDR3 DNA only, 48 bases that are in frame from base 1. From a lookup of the germline V gene (reference sequence), CDR1 and CDR2 are SGHNT and YYREEE. Germline trimming: 0 bases from V, 2 bases from J; junction bases outside gene matches: 6. Using the deep immunoSEQ assay, TCR CDR3 regions were amplified from genomic DNA by multiplex PCR. Extracted genomic DNA from each cell subset was distributed evenly across all wells of several immunoSEQ 96-well plates, and each plate was treated as a replicate. For sorted subsets, each replicate PCR was loaded with about 0.2 ug genomic DNA, equivalent to 30,000 to 35,000 T cell genomes. Purified libraries were measured with a Qubit 3.0 fluorometer, size-checked on a Bioanalyzer 2100, and measured again with the KAPA Library Quantification kit. A separate single-read 150-cycle Illumina NextSeq 550 flow cell was used to sequence each immunoSEQ 96-well plate. The published analysis was carried out like this. Because only junctional sequences without quality scores were contained in the immunoSEQ output, filtering matching that applied to full-length reads could not be performed. Sequences were annotated with PyIR, a Python wrapper for IgBLAST v1.9, using IMGT germline references to assign V/J genes and CDR3. Any read was removed if the V/J assignment was weak (E-value above 1e-6), the CDR3 was missing, or the read contained stop codons, out-of-frame junctions, or ambiguous translated residues. V3J clonotypes were defined as sequences sharing the same inferred V gene, J gene, and CDR3 amino acid sequence. The percentage overlap between two repertoires was calculated by dividing the number of shared unique clonotypes by the size of the smaller repertoire. RTK rarefaction, the Chao1 estimator, and Recon v2.1 estimates of unobserved clonotypes were used to assess repertoire richness. Generation probabilities for all TCRbeta clonotypes obtained by the gDNA method from a few donors were computed using OLGA. TCRdb took this table from immuneACCESS and kept in-frame rearrangements with V and J called. Such tables lack part of the clones; where checked against another copy, unresolved V genes explain under half of the gap, and the rest is unexplained. V and J calls and clone size are copied from that table; D and trimming were computed from the DNA. This sample has 2 million to 2.5 million clones in its table, and approximately 94% of those were observed once. Around 0.13% of the sample is in the top ten clones.

Sequences were obtained from naive CD4+ T cells sorted from blood. In the paper's terms, the cell subset or site label means: CD45RA+ positively selected. This chain joins TRBV5-4 to TRBJ1-2; 8 bases in between match TRBD1. The source is a man younger than 35 in good health. The CDR3 region: CASSLAGQGGNYGYTF. The DNA reads TGTGCCAGCAGCTTGGCCGGACAGGGAGGGAACTATGGCTACACCTTC.